This TCR beta chain comes out of a study of T cell changes during pregnancy in multiple sclerosis. CDR3 length equals 14 residues. Germline trimming cut 0 bases from V and 3 bases from J; bases unmatched to any gene: 1. CDR1 ENHRY and CDR2 SYGVKD come from the germline V gene. Profiling relied on immunoSEQ multiplex PCR, and the TCRdb table lists in-frame clones only, not all of them. The sample lists some 85,000 clones; roughly 95% were seen once. The TCR comes from a female donor in good health, enrolled as a control in a pregnancy study. Sample: peripheral blood, taken in the second trimester of pregnancy. The chain carries TRBV10-3 and TRBJ2-7; the match to TRBD1 covers 8 bases. CDR3 in DNA: TGTGCCATCAGTGAGTCGACAGGGGTCTACGAGCAGTACTTC. It is translated as CAISESTGVYEQYF.